Sequencing of this T cell receptor beta chain was carried out in a study of glioma-infiltrating T cells (TCRdb year 2016). Regarding the research as a whole: The study sequenced TCR alpha- and beta-chain repertoires from glioma tissue, from non-neoplastic brain tissue and from matched peripheral blood mononuclear cells. Each tissue-infiltrating repertoire was compared with the same patient's peripheral blood repertoire to measure divergence between tissue and blood T-cell populations. The paired cohort comprised three low-grade glioma patients, about eight primary glioblastoma patients and three non-glioma patients contributing non-neoplastic brain tissue. Overall study results and their limits: Only a very small number of CDR3 sequences turned up in both tissue and blood, a result put down to high CDR3 diversity combined with limited sampling. The group comparisons were based on small numbers of patients: three non-neoplastic, three low-grade glioma and seven to nine glioblastoma patients. VJ-independent divergence between tissue and blood was below expectation in non-neoplastic patients but above expectation in all gliomas, especially low-grade gliomas.

Points on this clonotype: No antigen is known for it. A much larger clone differs by one base, so this may be a read error.

The iRepertoire nested amplicon-rescue multiplex PCR (arm-PCR) platform was used to amplify TCR alpha and beta CDR3 regions from RNA. One-step reverse transcription and amplification used about 95-400 ng of tissue mRNA or PBMC total RNA as input. Following bead purification, Illumina adapters were added through a secondary multiplex PCR, and the libraries were then gel-purified between 200 and 400 bp. The libraries contained internal 6-nucleotide barcodes that were used for demultiplexing. Sequencing of libraries was performed on an Illumina MiSeq with 2x220 or 2x250 nucleotide paired-end reads. The original methods were these. FLASH 1.2.11 was used to merge paired reads, and BWA-MEM then aligned the reads to the GRCh37 human genome before TRA and TRB reads were extracted. An IMGT-derived reference of cassette sequences and CDR3 motifs, with pseudogenes included, was used for V and J assignment. Reads were translated in three frames, and productive CDR3s were defined as those with a C...FGXG motif and no stop codons. A clonotype was defined as a unique combination of a V-J cassette pair and a CDR3 amino acid sequence. Filtering of reads was based on Hamming distance, with the threshold set by the sequence error rate of each sample in mapped regions. TCRdb reanalyzed the raw reads on its own, using fastp at Q25 for trimming and MiXCR for clone calling, and kept in-frame beta chains. Rows are unified per CDR3 protein, each entry keeping the most common DNA and genes. The V and J calls here are based on TCRdb, not the publication. The sample yields about 190,000 distinct CDR3 sequences; 32% were counted once. Around 20% of the sample belongs to the ten largest clones.

V trim: 6 bases; J trim: 2 bases; unmatched bases: 4. CDR1 and CDR2 (SQVTM, ANQGSEA) derive from the germline V gene. The CDR3 holds 13 amino acids from the cysteine to the phenylalanine. Kept here is only the CDR3 DNA, which spans 39 bases and is read in frame from base 1. The sequencing input was glioma tissue, nonneoplastic brain tissue, or PBMCs (not recorded which). This receptor was obtained from a human donor with low-grade glioma or glioblastoma, undergoing nonglioma brain surgery, or in good health (not recorded which). This receptor chain uses TRBV29-1 and TRBJ2-3; 8 bases in the middle match TRBD1. The nucleotide sequence is TGCAGCGTCCCGGGACAGGTCACAGATACGCAGTATTTT. It codes for CSVPGQVTDTQYF.